Presented here are 7 T cell receptor beta chains from one specimen sequenced in a study of blood T cell repertoires in COVID-19. The data were produced by immunoSEQ multiplex PCR, yet TCRdb's version contains in-frame clones alone and is incomplete. The profile shows 650,000 to 800,000 clones, 80% to 90% of them singletons. The sequenced sample consisted of peripheral blood. Receptors were obtained from a woman aged 18-29 years with acute or convalescent COVID-19.

This rearrangement joins TRBV5-1 to TRBJ1-1; maybe TRBD1 (5 bases). This CDR3 has 15 amino acids. V lost 2 bases, J lost 4 bases, and 15 bases lay in between. In germline, CDR1 is SGHRS, CDR2 YFSETQ. This CDR3 reads CASSLRGPDSTEAFF. CDR3 nucleotides: TGCGCCAGCAGCTTAAGGGGCCCAGACTCCACTGAAGCTTTCTTT.

This sequence joins TRBV7-8 and TRBJ2-1; TRBD2 agrees at 9 bases. This CDR3 is 15 amino acids long. The junction had 8 bases not matched to a gene; V was cut back by 5 bases and J by 6 bases. Germline lookup yields CDR1 SGHVS and CDR2 FQNEAQ. The CDR3 is CASSTASGVLNEQFF. The CDR3, as DNA: TGTGCCAGCAGCACGGCTAGCGGGGTCCTCAATGAGCAGTTCTTC.

The chain couples TRBV7-3 to TRBJ1-1; D gene ambiguous. Germline values: CDR1 SGHTA, CDR2 FQGTGA. V lost 5 bases to trimming and J lost 4 bases, with 11 bases between them. The CDR3 loop spans 13 amino acids. CDR3 coding DNA: TGTGCCAGCAGCCGGACGGGGAGCACTGAAGCTTTCTTT. This codes for CASSRTGSTEAFF.

The chain has TRBV5-8 and TRBJ2-5; D not certain. The germline CDR1 and CDR2 sequences are SGHTS and YDEGEE. This CDR3 has 11 amino acids. Trimming took 4 bases from V and 7 from J, leaving 8 bases between them. CDR3 amino acids: CASSERGTQYF. The DNA of the CDR3 is TGTGCCAGCAGCGAAAGAGGGACCCAGTACTTC. Full variable domain (outside the CDR3, taken from reference TRBV5-8 and TRBJ2-5): EAGVTQSPTHLIKTRGQQATLRCSPISGHTSVYWYQQALGLGLQFLLWYDEGEERNRGNFPPRFSGRQFPNYSSELNVNALELEDSALYLCASSERGTQYFGPGTRLLVL.

The chain uses TRBV6-5 and TRBJ1-5; unclear D gene. V was pared by 6 bases and J by 2 bases, with 14 bases between. Germline CDR1 and CDR2: MNHEY and SVGAGI. CDR3 size: 15 residues. The CDR3 bases are TGTGCCAGCAGCACCGGGCCGGAGGGCAATCAGCCCCAGCATTTT. This sequence encodes CASSTGPEGNQPQHF.

This chain joins TRBV6-5 and TRBJ2-1, with 7 positions matching TRBD2. Trimming at V came to 6 bases and at J to 0 bases, leaving 2 bases not matched to a gene. Looked up from germline, CDR1 is MNHEY and CDR2 is SVGAGI. This CDR3 has 14 amino acids. CDR3 protein: CASSPGGSYNEQFF. The CDR3, as DNA: TGTGCCAGCAGCCCGGGGGGCTCCTACAATGAGCAGTTCTTC.

This rearrangement joins TRBV24-1 to TRBJ2-6, with D possibly matching TRBD1 (5 bases). Trimming cost V 4 bases and J 1 base, with 10 bases left between them. The length of the CDR3 is 16 residues. Germline CDR1 reads KGHDR; CDR2 reads SFDVKD. DNA of the CDR3: TGTGCCACCAGTGACCAGACAGTTTCTGGGGCCAACGTCCTGACTTTC. Its protein product is CATSDQTVSGANVLTF.